These T cell receptor beta chains were read from a single sample in a study of cytomegalovirus exposure and HLA in healthy donors. This table comes from immunoSEQ multiplex PCR, and its TCRdb copy is limited to in-frame clones, with some not included. The data show roughly 79,000 clones, with roughly 93% seen just once and about 0.7% held by the top ten. The sample was PBMCs. The receptors were sampled from a young man in good health and CMV-seronegative. Both conserved end residues are part of each CDR3. The order of the fields is D gene, J gene, clone size, CDR3 length, V gene, CDR3 protein, CDR3 DNA. The D gene is left open where the match is weak. The listing skips clone size in some rows; elsewhere it reads once, few, many or a size class.

D gene: TRBD2; J gene: TRBJ2-3; clone size: .; CDR3 length: 17; V gene: TRBV19; CDR3 protein: CASRSPRGGPLTDTQYF; CDR3 DNA: TGTGCCAGTAGATCCCCCCGGGGGGGACCCCTCACAGATACGCAGTATTTT
D gene: .; J gene: TRBJ2-6; clone size: .; CDR3 length: 16; V gene: TRBV19; CDR3 protein: CASSILESSGANVLTF; CDR3 DNA: TGTGCCAGTAGTATTTTAGAGAGCTCTGGGGCCAACGTCCTGACTTTC
D gene: TRBD2; J gene: TRBJ2-5; clone size: .; CDR3 length: 16; V gene: TRBV5-4; CDR3 protein: CASSSRLAGGRETQYF; CDR3 DNA: TGTGCCAGCAGTTCTAGACTAGCGGGGGGGAGGGAGACCCAGTACTTC
D gene: TRBD2; J gene: TRBJ2-7; clone size: .; CDR3 length: 16; V gene: TRBV11-3; CDR3 protein: CASSSGTSGYDYEQYF; CDR3 DNA: TGTGCCAGCAGCTCCGGGACTAGCGGGTATGACTACGAGCAGTACTTC
D gene: TRBD2; J gene: TRBJ2-1; clone size: .; CDR3 length: 20; V gene: TRBV12-5; CDR3 protein: CASGLAPGSLLATSYNEQFF; CDR3 DNA: TGTGCTAGTGGTTTGGCCCCGGGATCTTTACTAGCGACCTCCTACAATGAGCAGTTCTTC
D gene: .; J gene: TRBJ2-7; clone size: .; CDR3 length: 16; V gene: TRBV5-6; CDR3 protein: CASSLGIQGYPYEQYF; CDR3 DNA: TGTGCCAGCAGCTTGGGTATCCAGGGGTACCCCTACGAGCAGTACTTC
D gene: .; J gene: TRBJ2-5; clone size: .; CDR3 length: 14; V gene: TRBV27; CDR3 protein: CASRGDGQKETQYF; CDR3 DNA: TGTGCCAGCAGAGGCGACGGACAGAAAGAGACCCAGTACTTC
D gene: .; J gene: TRBJ1-1; clone size: .; CDR3 length: 14; V gene: TRBV6-1; CDR3 protein: CASSVLYSETEAFF; CDR3 DNA: TGTGCCAGCAGCGTTCTTTATTCGGAGACTGAAGCTTTCTTT
D gene: TRBD2; J gene: TRBJ2-7; clone size: .; CDR3 length: 15; V gene: TRBV27; CDR3 protein: CASSLSVAGAYEQYF; CDR3 DNA: TGTGCCAGCAGTTTATCCGTAGCGGGAGCTTACGAGCAGTACTTC
D gene: TRBD2; J gene: TRBJ2-1; clone size: .; CDR3 length: 19; V gene: TRBV27; CDR3 protein: CASSPYSPGLAGAYNEQFF; CDR3 DNA: TGTGCCAGCAGTCCATACAGCCCGGGACTAGCGGGGGCGTACAATGAGCAGTTCTTC
D gene: TRBD2; J gene: TRBJ2-3; clone size: .; CDR3 length: 16; V gene: TRBV6-1; CDR3 protein: CASSAWTSGGSDTQYF; CDR3 DNA: TGTGCCAGCAGTGCCTGGACTAGCGGGGGATCAGATACGCAGTATTTT
D gene: .; J gene: TRBJ2-1; clone size: .; CDR3 length: 15; V gene: TRBV4-2; CDR3 protein: CASSQAQQGPDEQFF; CDR3 DNA: TGTGCCAGCAGCCAAGCCCAACAGGGACCCGATGAGCAGTTCTTC
D gene: .; J gene: TRBJ1-1; clone size: .; CDR3 length: 14; V gene: TRBV5-1; CDR3 protein: CASSLGHQYTEAFF; CDR3 DNA: TGCGCCAGCAGCTTGGGGCATCAGTACACTGAAGCTTTCTTT
D gene: TRBD1; J gene: TRBJ1-3; clone size: .; CDR3 length: 14; V gene: TRBV5-4; CDR3 protein: CASIPDRGGNTIYF; CDR3 DNA: TGTGCCAGCATCCCGGACAGGGGTGGAAACACCATATATTTT
D gene: TRBD2; J gene: TRBJ2-7; clone size: .; CDR3 length: 19; V gene: TRBV11-3; CDR3 protein: CASSSFIRVGAGGDDEQYF; CDR3 DNA: TGTGCCAGCAGCAGCTTCATCAGGGTAGGAGCGGGAGGGGACGACGAGCAGTACTTC
D gene: TRBD1; J gene: TRBJ2-3; clone size: .; CDR3 length: 14; V gene: TRBV10-1; CDR3 protein: CASSESTGADTQYF; CDR3 DNA: TGCGCCAGCAGTGAGTCGACAGGGGCAGATACGCAGTATTTT
D gene: .; J gene: TRBJ1-1; clone size: .; CDR3 length: 13; V gene: TRBV6-4; CDR3 protein: CASSSGPNTEAFF; CDR3 DNA: TGTGCCAGCTCTAGCGGACCCAACACTGAAGCTTTCTTT
D gene: .; J gene: TRBJ2-7; clone size: .; CDR3 length: 14; V gene: TRBV6-6; CDR3 protein: CASSYWETSYEQYF; CDR3 DNA: TGTGCCAGCAGTTACTGGGAGACCTCCTACGAGCAGTACTTC
D gene: .; J gene: TRBJ2-7; clone size: .; CDR3 length: 15; V gene: TRBV19; CDR3 protein: CASSIGSGQIYEQYF; CDR3 DNA: TGTGCCAGTAGTATTGGTAGTGGACAGATCTACGAGCAGTACTTC
D gene: .; J gene: TRBJ1-1; clone size: .; CDR3 length: 14; V gene: TRBV5-1; CDR3 protein: CASSLMAGGTEAFF; CDR3 DNA: TGCGCCAGCAGCTTGATGGCGGGGGGCACTGAAGCTTTCTTT
D gene: .; J gene: TRBJ1-2; clone size: .; CDR3 length: 14; V gene: TRBV21-1; CDR3 protein: CASSSRQGGYGYTF; CDR3 DNA: TGTGCCAGCAGCTCTAGACAGGGAGGCTATGGCTACACCTTC
D gene: .; J gene: TRBJ2-7; clone size: .; CDR3 length: 12; V gene: TRBV7-2; CDR3 protein: CASSFRAYEQYF; CDR3 DNA: TGTGCCAGCAGCTTTCGAGCCTACGAGCAGTACTTC
D gene: TRBD2; J gene: TRBJ2-3; clone size: few; CDR3 length: 15; V gene: TRBV9; CDR3 protein: CASSALAGGADTQYF; CDR3 DNA: TGTGCCAGCAGCGCCCTAGCGGGGGGCGCGGATACGCAGTATTTT
D gene: .; J gene: TRBJ2-7; clone size: once; CDR3 length: 14; V gene: TRBV6-1; CDR3 protein: CATLIQDLSYEQYF; CDR3 DNA: TGTGCCACCCTAATACAGGACCTCTCCTACGAGCAGTACTTC
D gene: .; J gene: TRBJ1-2; clone size: .; CDR3 length: 14; V gene: TRBV5-4; CDR3 protein: CASSFAGANYGYTF; CDR3 DNA: TGTGCCAGCAGCTTCGCAGGGGCTAACTATGGCTACACCTTC
D gene: .; J gene: TRBJ2-7; clone size: few; CDR3 length: 14; V gene: TRBV2; CDR3 protein: CASIDTDPPYEQYF; CDR3 DNA: TGTGCCAGCATCGATACTGATCCACCGTACGAGCAGTACTTC
D gene: TRBD2; J gene: TRBJ2-7; clone size: .; CDR3 length: 16; V gene: TRBV6-1; CDR3 protein: CASSEATGTKSREQYF; CDR3 DNA: TGTGCCAGCAGTGAAGCTACCGGGACTAAATCGAGGGAGCAGTACTTC
D gene: .; J gene: TRBJ2-1; clone size: .; CDR3 length: 15; V gene: TRBV27; CDR3 protein: CASSSGLRPYNEQFF; CDR3 DNA: TGTGCCAGCAGCTCTGGCCTTCGCCCCTACAATGAGCAGTTCTTC
D gene: .; J gene: TRBJ1-1; clone size: .; CDR3 length: 12; V gene: TRBV6-5; CDR3 protein: CASGLWHTEAFF; CDR3 DNA: TGTGCCAGCGGCCTCTGGCACACTGAAGCTTTCTTT
D gene: TRBD1; J gene: TRBJ1-2; clone size: once; CDR3 length: 15; V gene: TRBV4-2; CDR3 protein: CASSQTDGTGEGYTF; CDR3 DNA: TGTGCCAGCAGCCAGACCGATGGGACAGGGGAAGGCTACACCTTC
D gene: .; J gene: TRBJ1-3; clone size: .; CDR3 length: 16; V gene: TRBV15; CDR3 protein: CATSRDEVWSGNTIYF; CDR3 DNA: TGTGCCACCAGCAGAGATGAGGTATGGAGTGGAAACACCATATATTTT
D gene: .; J gene: TRBJ2-7; clone size: .; CDR3 length: 16; V gene: TRBV4-1; CDR3 protein: CASSQGALQIPYEQYF; CDR3 DNA: TGCGCCAGCAGCCAAGGGGCGTTACAAATCCCCTACGAGCAGTACTTC
D gene: .; J gene: TRBJ1-2; clone size: .; CDR3 length: 15; V gene: TRBV7-9; CDR3 protein: CASSLELAQGGGYTF; CDR3 DNA: TGTGCCAGCAGCTTAGAGTTGGCCCAGGGTGGTGGCTACACCTTC
D gene: TRBD2; J gene: TRBJ2-3; clone size: .; CDR3 length: 17; V gene: TRBV5-4; CDR3 protein: CASSPPTSGMLTDTQYF; CDR3 DNA: TGTGCCAGCAGCCCACCGACTAGCGGGATGCTAACAGATACGCAGTATTTT
D gene: TRBD2; J gene: TRBJ2-5; clone size: .; CDR3 length: 16; V gene: TRBV9; CDR3 protein: CASSVGVAGVQETQYF; CDR3 DNA: TGTGCCAGCAGCGTGGGGGTAGCGGGGGTGCAAGAGACCCAGTACTTC
D gene: TRBD2; J gene: TRBJ2-2; clone size: .; CDR3 length: 14; V gene: TRBV6-4; CDR3 protein: CASSEAGGAGELFF; CDR3 DNA: TGTGCCAGCAGTGAAGCGGGGGGGGCCGGGGAGCTGTTTTTT
D gene: .; J gene: TRBJ1-5; clone size: .; CDR3 length: 16; V gene: TRBV4-1; CDR3 protein: CASSQDRGAHNQPQHF; CDR3 DNA: TGCGCCAGCAGCCAAGATCGGGGAGCCCACAATCAGCCCCAGCATTTT
D gene: .; J gene: TRBJ1-5; clone size: few; CDR3 length: 13; V gene: TRBV6-5; CDR3 protein: CARLRPRNQPQHF; CDR3 DNA: TGTGCCCGCCTCAGGCCCAGGAATCAGCCCCAGCATTTT
D gene: .; J gene: TRBJ2-7; clone size: .; CDR3 length: 16; V gene: TRBV12-5; CDR3 protein: CASGLGQGPQDYEQYF; CDR3 DNA: TGTGCTAGTGGTTTGGGGCAGGGCCCCCAGGACTACGAGCAGTACTTC
D gene: TRBD1; J gene: TRBJ2-7; clone size: .; CDR3 length: 15; V gene: TRBV6-5; CDR3 protein: CASSMTGLRTYEQYF; CDR3 DNA: TGTGCCAGCAGCATGACAGGGTTAAGGACCTACGAGCAGTACTTC
D gene: .; J gene: TRBJ1-1; clone size: .; CDR3 length: 13; V gene: TRBV30; CDR3 protein: CAWSVIENTEAFF; CDR3 DNA: TGTGCCTGGAGTGTAATAGAGAACACTGAAGCTTTCTTT
D gene: .; J gene: TRBJ1-2; clone size: .; CDR3 length: 15; V gene: TRBV30; CDR3 protein: CAWTRLAGGGAGYTF; CDR3 DNA: TGTGCCTGGACTCGACTTGCAGGTGGAGGTGCTGGCTACACCTTC
D gene: .; J gene: TRBJ1-1; clone size: .; CDR3 length: 14; V gene: TRBV7-8; CDR3 protein: CASSETQGNTEAFF; CDR3 DNA: TGTGCCAGCAGTGAAACACAGGGGAACACTGAAGCTTTCTTT
D gene: TRBD2; J gene: TRBJ2-2; clone size: .; CDR3 length: 14; V gene: TRBV6-1; CDR3 protein: CASSDGLGGSVLFF; CDR3 DNA: TGTGCCAGCAGTGATGGGTTGGGGGGGTCGGTGCTGTTTTTT
D gene: TRBD1; J gene: TRBJ1-2; clone size: few; CDR3 length: 14; V gene: TRBV6-4; CDR3 protein: CASSPDRGLFGYTF; CDR3 DNA: TGTGCCAGCAGTCCCGACAGGGGGCTTTTTGGCTACACCTTC
D gene: .; J gene: TRBJ2-7; clone size: few; CDR3 length: 14; V gene: TRBV15; CDR3 protein: CATSGSAAAYEQYF; CDR3 DNA: TGTGCCACCAGCGGGAGTGCGGCAGCCTACGAGCAGTACTTC
D gene: .; J gene: TRBJ2-2; clone size: .; CDR3 length: 15; V gene: TRBV13; CDR3 protein: CASSFENRVTGELFF; CDR3 DNA: TGTGCCAGCAGCTTCGAGAACAGGGTCACCGGGGAGCTGTTTTTT
D gene: .; J gene: TRBJ2-7; clone size: .; CDR3 length: 13; V gene: TRBV6-4; CDR3 protein: CASSDQGGGEQYF; CDR3 DNA: TGTGCCAGCAGTGACCAGGGGGGCGGCGAGCAGTACTTC
D gene: .; J gene: TRBJ2-3; clone size: .; CDR3 length: 12; V gene: TRBV30; CDR3 protein: CAWSVPADTQYF; CDR3 DNA: TGTGCCTGGAGTGTACCGGCAGATACGCAGTATTTT
D gene: .; J gene: TRBJ2-5; clone size: .; CDR3 length: 16; V gene: TRBV5-1; CDR3 protein: CASSFLWRGAGETQYF; CDR3 DNA: TGCGCCAGCAGCTTCCTCTGGCGGGGTGCGGGAGAGACCCAGTACTTC
D gene: .; J gene: TRBJ2-7; clone size: .; CDR3 length: 14; V gene: TRBV18; CDR3 protein: CASSRARAEYEQYF; CDR3 DNA: TGTGCCAGCTCACGAGCCAGGGCCGAATACGAGCAGTACTTC